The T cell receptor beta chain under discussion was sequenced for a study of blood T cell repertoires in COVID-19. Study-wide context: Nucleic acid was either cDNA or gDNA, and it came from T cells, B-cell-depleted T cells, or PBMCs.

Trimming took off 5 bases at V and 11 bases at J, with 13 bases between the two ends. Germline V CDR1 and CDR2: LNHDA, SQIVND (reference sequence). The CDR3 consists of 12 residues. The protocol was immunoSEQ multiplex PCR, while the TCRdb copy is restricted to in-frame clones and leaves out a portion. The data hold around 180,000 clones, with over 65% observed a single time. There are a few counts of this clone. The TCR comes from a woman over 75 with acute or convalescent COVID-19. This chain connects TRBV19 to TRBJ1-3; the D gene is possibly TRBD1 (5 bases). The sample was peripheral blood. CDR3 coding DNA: TGTGCCAGTAGTGCCCAGGGTTTCGCCATATATTTT. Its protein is CASSAQGFAIYF.